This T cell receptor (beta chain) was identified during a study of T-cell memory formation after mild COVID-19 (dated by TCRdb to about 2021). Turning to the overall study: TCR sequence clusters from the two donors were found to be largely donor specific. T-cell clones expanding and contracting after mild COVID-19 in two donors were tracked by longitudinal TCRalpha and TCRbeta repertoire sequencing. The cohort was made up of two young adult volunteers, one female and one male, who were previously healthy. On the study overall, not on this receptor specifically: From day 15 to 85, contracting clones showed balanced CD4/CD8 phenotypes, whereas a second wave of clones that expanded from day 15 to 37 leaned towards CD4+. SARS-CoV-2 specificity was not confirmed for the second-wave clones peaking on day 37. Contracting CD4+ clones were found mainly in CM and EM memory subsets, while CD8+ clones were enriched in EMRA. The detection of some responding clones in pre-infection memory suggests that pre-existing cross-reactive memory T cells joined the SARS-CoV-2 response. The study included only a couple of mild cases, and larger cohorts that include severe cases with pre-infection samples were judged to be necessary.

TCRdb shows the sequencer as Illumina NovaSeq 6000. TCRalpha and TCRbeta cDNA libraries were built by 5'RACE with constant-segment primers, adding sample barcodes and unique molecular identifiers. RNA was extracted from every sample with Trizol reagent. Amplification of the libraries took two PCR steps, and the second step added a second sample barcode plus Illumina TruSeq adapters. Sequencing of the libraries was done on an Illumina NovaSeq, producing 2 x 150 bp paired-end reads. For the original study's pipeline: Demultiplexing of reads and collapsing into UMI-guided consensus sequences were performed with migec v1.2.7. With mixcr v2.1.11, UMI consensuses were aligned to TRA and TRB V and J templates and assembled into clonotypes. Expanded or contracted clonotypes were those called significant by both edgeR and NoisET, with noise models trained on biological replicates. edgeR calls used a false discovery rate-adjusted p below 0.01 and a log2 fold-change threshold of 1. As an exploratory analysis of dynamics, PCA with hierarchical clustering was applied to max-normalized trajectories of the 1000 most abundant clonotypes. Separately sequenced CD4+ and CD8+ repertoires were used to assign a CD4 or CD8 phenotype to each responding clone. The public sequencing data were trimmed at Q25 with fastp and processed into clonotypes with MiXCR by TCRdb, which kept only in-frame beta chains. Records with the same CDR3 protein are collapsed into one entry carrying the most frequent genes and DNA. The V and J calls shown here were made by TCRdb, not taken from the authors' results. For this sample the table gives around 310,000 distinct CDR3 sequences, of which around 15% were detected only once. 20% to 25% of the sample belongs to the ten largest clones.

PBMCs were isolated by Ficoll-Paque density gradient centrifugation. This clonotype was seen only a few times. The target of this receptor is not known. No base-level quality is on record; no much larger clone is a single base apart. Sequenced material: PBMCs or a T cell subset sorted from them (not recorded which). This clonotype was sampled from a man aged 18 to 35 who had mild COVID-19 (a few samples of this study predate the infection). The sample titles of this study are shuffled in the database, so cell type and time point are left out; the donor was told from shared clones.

In nucleotides, the sequence is TGTGCCACCCTGGACAGGGAGAACACCGGGGAGCTGTTTTTT. This gives the protein CATLDRENTGELFF. This receptor chain uses TRBV2 and TRBJ2-2; TRBD1 lines up with 8 middle nucleotides. The CDR1 and CDR2 encoded by the germline V gene are SNHLY and FYNNEI. V and J are trimmed by 10 bases and 1 base, and the gene matches miss 5 bases of the junction. There are 14 amino acids in the CDR3, from cysteine to phenylalanine inclusive. Only CDR3 DNA is held: 42 bases, read in frame from base 1.